The rows below give T cell receptor beta chains drawn from one sample of a study of control samples from healthy donors and cancer patients. Only in-frame clones appear in the TCRdb table, and some are missing; sequencing was by immunoSEQ multiplex PCR. The table shows roughly 88,000 clones, with 91% occurring only once. The sample consisted of blood. The receptors stem from a man in his fifties or sixties in good health. Both conserved end residues are trimmed from each CDR3.

v_gene	j_gene	CDR3aa
TRBV6-5	TRBJ2-2	ASSRNGQTGELF
TRBV7-2	TRBJ1-1	ASTFPRGMNTEAF
TRBV6-1	TRBJ2-2	ASSERRQGGGELF
TRBV24-1	TRBJ2-3	ATSDPDPSGTDTQY
TRBV6-5	TRBJ2-1	ASSTGGLYNEQF
TRBV21-1	TRBJ1-2	ASSPMDRGYGYT
TRBV18	TRBJ1-4	ASSPQQGYTTNEKLF
TRBV7-2	TRBJ1-2	ASSPARDRSNYGYT
TRBV5-1	TRBJ1-2	ASSVTGDGYT
TRBV6-5	TRBJ2-5	ASSPQGLKETQY
TRBV25-1	TRBJ2-2	ASRTGGNTGELF
TRBV6-5	TRBJ1-4	ASSFRDTNEKLF
TRBV6-2/TRBV6-3	TRBJ2-1	ASSYSEWGDAYNEQF
TRBV5-6	TRBJ2-3	ASSLRGPGDTQY
TRBV29-1	TRBJ1-1	SVVEGSITEAF
TRBV5-1	TRBJ1-2	ASSLRTGEGYT
TRBV30	TRBJ2-3	AWSDSATFTGIGDTQY
TRBV14	TRBJ1-1	ASSPRAGLGRDTEAF
TRBV7-9	TRBJ2-3	ASSPIRGSVGFTDTQY
TRBV5-4	TRBJ1-4	ASSSATNEKLF
TRBV27	TRBJ2-2	ASLDPSAPGELF
TRBV24-1	TRBJ1-2	ATSDFKNNYGYT
TRBV10-3	TRBJ1-1	AIADGQGTEAF
TRBV2	TRBJ2-3	ASTGGPSTDTQY
TRBV25-1	TRBJ1-5	ASSEYQGQPQH
TRBV18	TRBJ2-7	ASSPGGTKRSYEQY
TRBV3-1/TRBV3-2	TRBJ1-1	ASSPWVNTEAF
TRBV7-8	TRBJ1-3	ASSLVGTPSTIY
TRBV27	TRBJ1-3	ASRLRPGNTIY
TRBV4-3	TRBJ2-1	ASSHVDRDEYNEQF
TRBV18	TRBJ2-6	ASSLSSGANVLT
TRBV20-1	TRBJ2-7	SASEGIGGYEQY
TRBV7-2	TRBJ2-1	ASSYEGGAGNEQF
TRBV5-1	TRBJ1-1	ASAQVQMNTEAF
TRBV5-4	TRBJ2-7	ASSLVGLGEQY
TRBV4-3	TRBJ2-5	ASSQEGGAGETQY
TRBV5-4	TRBJ1-4	ASSDTGTRVA
TRBV6-2/TRBV6-3	TRBJ1-2	ASSDMGEVYGYT
TRBV30	TRBJ1-2	AWSADGYGYT
TRBV7-2	TRBJ2-7	ASRSQGHEQY
TRBV6-5	TRBJ1-5	ASTGQGQPQH